This T cell receptor beta chain was sequenced in a study of shared clonotypes between healthy human individuals. Healthy and HIV-negative, the adult donors had no recent acute infections or vaccinations. Study outcomes and limitations: Some naive CD4 clonotypes, about 5.5%, turned up in common across several donors. Relative to their counterparts shared across all four donors, non-shared clonotypes exhibited diminished generation probabilities.

As to this clone: Its target is not known.

Per sorted-subset replicate PCR, input was approximately 180 ng DNA, representing roughly 29,000 T cell genomes. Some clones are missing from TCRdb's copy, which holds only in-frame ones; the method was immunoSEQ multiplex PCR. Here the sample spans some 790,000 clones, roughly two thirds being singletons. This sequence was found in a young woman in good health. The sequencing sample was made of memory CD4+ T cells sorted from blood. As to subset: CD45RA-negative fraction.

In DNA form, the CDR3 reads TGTGCCAGCAGATTACTAGCGGGAGTTTACAATGAGCAGTTCTTC. Translation gives CASRLLAGVYNEQFF. J is TRBJ2-1 and V is TRBV2; 11 nucleotides match TRBD2. The CDR3 spans 15 residues. Germline V gene sequence: CDR1 SNHLY, CDR2 FYNNEI. The V segment lost 6 bases and the J segment 4 bases; nucleotides outside the gene matches: 5. Based on the CDR3 plus reference TRBV2 and TRBJ2-1, the full variable domain is EPEVTQTPSHQVTQMGQEVILRCVPISNHLYFYWYRQILGQKVEFLVSFYNNEISEKSEIFDDQFSVERPDGSNFTLKIRSTKLEDSAMYFCASRLLAGVYNEQFFGPGTRLTVL.